The present TCR beta chain was sequenced within a study of blood T cell repertoires in COVID-19. Study-wide context: Samples of COVID-19 (acute and convalescent) were obtained from the United States, Italy and Spain.

Germline-derived CDR1 and CDR2 are GTSNPN and SVGIG (reference sequence). The CDR3 length is 12 residues. Worth noting for this clone: The junction and the germline gene differ at one end; a read error may be behind it.

TCRdb keeps only in-frame clones here, not all; method: immunoSEQ multiplex PCR. This sample has approximately 220,000 clones, with 65% to 85% found just once. The chain uses TRBV30 and TRBJ1-2; possible D gene TRBD1, 6 bases. The sequenced sample consisted of peripheral blood. This TCR was sampled from a woman in her sixties with acute or convalescent COVID-19. CDR3 sequence: CAWRAGQRALLF. For the CDR3, the DNA is TGTGCCTGGAGGGCCGGACAGCGAGCTTTACTCTTC.